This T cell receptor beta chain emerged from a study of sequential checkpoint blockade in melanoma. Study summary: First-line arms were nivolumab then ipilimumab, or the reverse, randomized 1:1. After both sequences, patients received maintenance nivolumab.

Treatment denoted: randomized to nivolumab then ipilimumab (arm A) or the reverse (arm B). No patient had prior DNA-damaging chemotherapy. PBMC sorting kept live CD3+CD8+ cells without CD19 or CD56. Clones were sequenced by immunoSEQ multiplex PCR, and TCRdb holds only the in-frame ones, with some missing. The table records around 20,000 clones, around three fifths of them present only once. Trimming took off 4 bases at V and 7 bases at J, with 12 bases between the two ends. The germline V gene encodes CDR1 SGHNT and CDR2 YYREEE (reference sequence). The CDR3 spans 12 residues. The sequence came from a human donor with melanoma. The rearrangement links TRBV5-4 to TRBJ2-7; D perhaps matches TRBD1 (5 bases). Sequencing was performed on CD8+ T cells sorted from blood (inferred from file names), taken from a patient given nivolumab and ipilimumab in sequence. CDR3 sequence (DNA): TGTGCCAGCAGCCAGGGTCTGCGAGAGCAGTACTTC. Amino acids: CASSQGLREQYF.